A single sample is the source of the 25 T cell receptor beta chains below, sequenced in a study of CD8 T cells in Susac syndrome. Random hexamers were used to reverse transcribe the RNA input (roughly 0.5 to 1 ug). A single record per CDR3 protein comes from TCRdb applying MiXCR to the immunoSEQ multiplex PCR reads. The table lists around 130,000 distinct CDR3 sequences, 85% to 95% of them singletons. Specimen: CD8+ T cells from PBMCs. The origin of the receptors is a human donor with Susac syndrome.

V usage is TRBV20-1 and J usage is TRBJ2-1; D uncertain. Trimming took 3 bases from V and 0 from J, leaving 9 bases between them. CDR1 and CDR2 (germline): DFQATT, SNEGSKA (reference sequence). The CDR3 has 14 amino acids. CDR3 nucleotide sequence: TGCAGTGCTAGGTTCCCAGCCTCCTACAATGAGCAGTTCTTC. Amino acid sequence: CSARFPASYNEQFF.

This clonotype was seen a handful of times. The J gene is TRBJ1-2, the V gene TRBV9; 7 nucleotides match TRBD1. Germline assignment: CDR1 SGDLS and CDR2 YYNGEE. V dropped 3 bases and J dropped 5; count of bases not matched to a gene: 4. This CDR3 is 13 amino acids long. CDR3: CASSGTGDYGYTF. As DNA, the CDR3 is TGTGCCAGCAGCGGTACAGGGGATTATGGCTACACCTTC.

The chain joins TRBV5-4 to TRBJ2-7; TRBD1 agrees at 9 bases. CDR1 and CDR2 from the germline V gene are SGHNT and YYREEE (reference sequence). The CDR3 is 15 amino acids. V was clipped by 2 bases and J by 3 bases; unmatched bases: 6. The DNA of the CDR3 is TGTGCCAGCAGCTTACAGGGGGCGCCCGACTACGAGCAGTACTTC. Translation gives CASSLQGAPDYEQYF.

This chain joins TRBV14 and TRBJ2-7, with unresolved D. The length of the CDR3 is 14 residues. Germline CDR1 is SGHDN and CDR2 is FVKESK. V was pared by 3 bases and J by 5 bases, with 14 bases between. The CDR3 loop is CASSHSGNVNEQYF. In DNA, the CDR3 is TGTGCCAGCAGCCACAGTGGGAATGTAAACGAGCAGTACTTC.

The rearrangement links TRBV7-8 to TRBJ1-5, with D hard to call. CDR3 size: 13 residues. V shed 4 bases and J shed 2 bases, with 6 bases lying between them. Germline-derived CDR1 and CDR2 are SGHVS and FQNEAQ. The CDR3 here is CASSWEGNQPQHF. The CDR3 DNA reads TGTGCCAGCAGCTGGGAGGGCAATCAGCCCCAGCATTTT.

The rearrangement uses TRBV6-2 or TRBV6-3 and TRBJ2-1; 8 bases are a match to TRBD1. V lost 4 bases to trimming and J lost 1 base; unmatched junction nucleotides: 3. From germline, CDR1 is MNHEY and CDR2 SVGEGT. This CDR3 contains 15 residues. The CDR3 DNA sequence: TGTGCCAGCAGTTTACAGGGGGAATCCTACAATGAGCAGTTCTTC. Amino acids: CASSLQGESYNEQFF.

The CDR3 spells CASSFHNRVKDTEAFF. As DNA, the CDR3 is TGTGCCAGCAGTTTCCATAACAGGGTAAAGGACACTGAAGCTTTCTTT. The rearrangement uses TRBV27 and TRBJ1-1, with D maybe TRBD1 (6 bases). The CDR3 loop spans 16 amino acids. CDR1 is MNHEY, CDR2 SMNVEV, per germline (reference sequence). The ends were cut back, 3 bases at V and 3 bases at J, with 17 bases in the middle.

A single count supports this clonotype. This chain uses TRBV14 with TRBJ2-1, with D uncertain. The CDR3 is made up of 19 amino acids. Trimming stripped 0 bases from V and 0 bases from J, with 18 bases between. CDR1 and CDR2 (germline): SGHDN, FVKESK. CDR3 DNA: TGTGCCAGCAGCCAAGAAGTCAGTTCCAGTATTAGCTCCTACAATGAGCAGTTCTTC. Amino acids: CASSQEVSSSISSYNEQFF.

The CDR3 sequence: CASSQGAGYGYTF. The DNA for the CDR3 is TGCGCCAGCAGCCAAGGGGCAGGGTATGGCTACACCTTC. The chain carries TRBV4-1 and TRBJ1-2; possibly TRBD1 for D (5 bases). The CDR3 totals 13 residues. V was trimmed by 1 base and J by 5 bases, leaving 8 bases between them. CDR1 and CDR2 (germline): MGHRA, YSYEKL.

In its sample, this clonotype was seen once. The rearrangement joins TRBV12-3 or TRBV12-4 to TRBJ1-5; D remains unclear. V lost 6 bases and J lost 7, with 13 bases in between. The CDR3 loop spans 13 amino acids. The CDR3 loop reads CASSVEGWQPQHF. The CDR3 bases are TGTGCCAGCAGCGTCGAAGGGTGGCAGCCCCAGCATTTT.

The V and J genes are TRBV4-1 and TRBJ2-5; the match to TRBD2 covers 7 bases. V was clipped by 6 bases and J by 7 bases; unmatched bases: 11. Per the germline V gene, CDR1 is MGHRA and CDR2 is YSYEKL. This CDR3 is 14 amino acids long. CDR3 sequence: CASRGGTTKGTQYF. The CDR3 DNA is TGCGCCAGCAGAGGAGGGACTACCAAGGGGACCCAGTACTTC.

The rearrangement links TRBV20-1 to TRBJ1-2, with 8 bases aligning to TRBD1. Trimming took 1 base from V and 3 from J; bases not matched to a gene: 4. Germline V gives CDR1 DFQATT, CDR2 SNEGSKA (reference sequence). The CDR3 sequence is 14 residues long. CDR3 loop: CSARGATGDYGYTF. The CDR3 nucleotides read TGCAGTGCTAGAGGTGCGACAGGGGACTATGGCTACACCTTC.

The chain couples TRBV9 to TRBJ2-1; D not certain. Germline V CDR1 and CDR2: SGDLS, YYNGEE. The CDR3 is 12 amino acids. The V and J ends lost 4 bases and 6 bases respectively, with 8 bases between them. CDR3 nucleotides: TGTGCCAGCAGCCCCTGGGGCAATGAGCAGTTCTTC. Translated, it gives CASSPWGNEQFF.

This chain uses TRBV29-1 with TRBJ1-2, with unresolved D. The CDR3 is 13 residues long. Germline-derived CDR1 and CDR2 are SQVTM and ANQGSEA. The V and J ends lost 2 bases and 5 bases respectively, with 12 bases between them. The CDR3: CSVELPAPYGYTF. In DNA, the CDR3 is TGCAGCGTTGAATTACCAGCGCCTTATGGCTACACCTTC.

The rearrangement uses TRBV11-2 and TRBJ2-7, with D perhaps TRBD2 (5 bases). Trimming stripped 5 bases from V and 5 bases from J, with 10 bases between. The length of the CDR3 is 12 residues. The germline gives CDR1 SGHAT, CDR2 FQNNGV. CDR3: CASSPSGNEQYF. CDR3 DNA: TGTGCCAGCAGCCCGTCGGGAAACGAGCAGTACTTC. The complete variable domain, with remaining parts taken from reference TRBV11-2 and TRBJ2-7, reads EAGVAQSPRYKIIEKRQSVAFWCNPISGHATLYWYQQILGQGPKLLIQFQNNGVVDDSQLPKDRFSAERLKGVDSTLKIQPAKLEDSAVYLCASSPSGNEQYFGPGTRLTVT.

This clonotype was seen a single time. V is TRBV7-8 and J is TRBJ1-5; no definite D call. The CDR3 is 16 residues long. The V end was cut by 5 bases, the J end by 0 bases, with 14 bases between. Germline loops: CDR1 SGHVS, CDR2 FQNEAQ. CDR3 DNA: TGTGCCAGCAGCCCTCAGTACCGCATTAGCAATCAGCCCCAGCATTTT. Amino acids: CASSPQYRISNQPQHF.

The genes are TRBV12-3 or TRBV12-4 and TRBJ1-1, with 7 bases that match TRBD1. The CDR3 length is 16 residues. V dropped 5 bases and J dropped 2; count of bases not matched to a gene: 11. The CDR3 here is CASSTPGQWSNTEAFF. CDR3 nucleotides: TGTGCCAGCAGTACTCCGGGACAGTGGTCAAACACTGAAGCTTTCTTT.

This rearrangement joins TRBV27 to TRBJ2-7; 9 bases map to TRBD1. The CDR3 extends over 15 amino acids. Germline V gene lookup returns CDR1 MNHEY and CDR2 SMNVEV (reference sequence). V trimming: 6 bases; J trimming: 4 bases; junction bases outside the gene matches: 10. The CDR3 spells CASSFTGGPLYEQYF. In DNA form, the CDR3 reads TGTGCCAGCAGCTTCACAGGGGGCCCCCTTTACGAGCAGTACTTC.

V gene TRBV4-1 combines with J gene TRBJ2-1; no clear D gene. Trimming shortened V by 1 base and J by 12 bases, and 13 bases separated the two germline ends. The CDR3 is 13 residues long. Germline-derived CDR1 and CDR2 are MGHRA and YSYEKL. The CDR3 spells CASSQVPAARQFF. The CDR3 DNA reads as TGCGCCAGCAGCCAAGTTCCGGCCGCTAGGCAGTTCTTC.

This chain joins TRBV2 and TRBJ2-1, with TRBD2 matching over 9 bases. Germline CDR1 and CDR2: SNHLY and FYNNEI. The CDR3 length is 16 residues. The V segment lost 3 bases and the J segment 7 bases; nucleotides outside the gene matches: 10. The CDR3 region has the DNA TGTGCCAGCAGTGACGGTGCGGGGGGGCCGGGAAATGAGCAGTTCTTC. Amino acids: CASSDGAGGPGNEQFF.

The chain uses TRBV7-2 and TRBJ2-5; the D is unclear. Trimming left V 3 bases short and J 2 bases short, with 10 bases between. The CDR3 totals 14 residues. The V gene's germline CDR1 is SGHTA and CDR2 FQGNSA. The CDR3 reads CASSFPGVQETQYF. The CDR3 bases are TGTGCCAGCAGCTTCCCAGGAGTTCAAGAGACCCAGTACTTC.

This chain links TRBV2 with TRBJ1-1, with TRBD1 as a possible D gene (6 bases). The V and J ends lost 0 bases and 0 bases respectively, with 11 bases between them. This CDR3 comprises 16 residues. Germline lookup yields CDR1 SNHLY and CDR2 FYNNEI. The DNA of the CDR3 is TGTGCCAGCAGTGAAGCGCGGGCAGGGGTGAACACTGAAGCTTTCTTT. Its protein is CASSEARAGVNTEAFF.

This chain joins TRBV4-1 and TRBJ1-5, with D hard to call. In germline, CDR1 is MGHRA, CDR2 YSYEKL. This CDR3 has 16 amino acids. V was cut by 3 bases and J by 0 bases, with 12 bases left in between. CDR3 residues: CASSQERELSNQPQHF. Here the CDR3 DNA reads TGCGCCAGCAGCCAGGAGCGGGAGCTTAGCAATCAGCCCCAGCATTTT.

This rearrangement joins TRBV4-1 to TRBJ2-5; D may be TRBD1 or TRBD2 (5 bases each). V was clipped by 4 bases and J by 2 bases, with 17 bases between them. The CDR3 totals 16 residues. From germline, CDR1 is MGHRA and CDR2 YSYEKL. The CDR3 nucleotides are TGCGCCAGCAGCCCATCCGGGGCGGCCGGACAAGAGACCCAGTACTTC. Encoded protein: CASSPSGAAGQETQYF.

This chain connects TRBV20-1 to TRBJ1-1; no definite D call. CDR1 and CDR2 (germline): DFQATT, SNEGSKA (reference sequence). This CDR3 has 13 amino acids. V dropped 5 bases and J dropped 1 base, with 11 bases sitting between them. The DNA of the CDR3 is TGCAGTGCTCAGGACCCCCGGAACACTGAAGCTTTCTTT. This sequence encodes CSAQDPRNTEAFF.